The 4 T cell receptor beta chains below come from one sample, sequenced in a study of shared clonotypes between healthy human individuals. Some clones are missing from TCRdb's copy, which holds only in-frame ones; the method was immunoSEQ multiplex PCR. Among around 1.5 million clones, nearly 99% were seen once, and the ten largest hold less than 0.55%. Sequencing input: naive CD4+ T cells sorted from blood. Specified subset: CD45RA+ positively selected. These receptors all come from a man aged 25 to 45 in good health.

This clone was recorded only once. V usage is TRBV5-1 and J usage is TRBJ2-3, with 8 bases that match TRBD2. This CDR3 has 14 amino acids. Germline V gene data show CDR1 as SGHRS and CDR2 as YFSETQ. Trimming at V came to 5 bases and at J to 4 bases, leaving 6 bases not matched to a gene. CDR3: CASRRTSIADTQYF. The CDR3 DNA follows: TGCGCCAGCAGGAGGACTAGCATTGCAGATACGCAGTATTTT.

This rearrangement joins TRBV5-1 to TRBJ2-4; D is possibly TRBD2 (6 bases). The CDR3 spans 15 residues. The germline V and J ends were trimmed by 4 bases and 4 bases, with 15 bases remaining between them. The germline CDR1 and CDR2 sequences are SGHRS and YFSETQ. The DNA for the CDR3 is TGCGCCAGCAGCGGGGGGACCGACGTTAAAAACATTCAGTACTTC. This encodes CASSGGTDVKNIQYF.

The chain combines TRBV14 with TRBJ2-2; the D gene is possibly TRBD2 (6 bases). The length of the CDR3 is 15 residues. Looked up from germline, CDR1 is SGHDN and CDR2 is FVKESK. The V gene lost 4 bases and the J gene lost 6 bases, with 15 bases spanning the gap. The DNA for the CDR3 is TGTGCCAGCAGCCGATATATGGGGGGATCCGGGGAGCTGTTTTTT. It codes for CASSRYMGGSGELFF.

The chain couples TRBV5-4 to TRBJ2-5; D is undetermined. CDR3 length: 14 amino acids. Germline values: CDR1 SGHNT, CDR2 YYREEE (reference sequence). Trimming left V 2 bases short and J 6 bases short, with 14 bases between. This CDR3 reads CASSFVGQPQTQYF. CDR3 nucleotides: TGTGCCAGCAGCTTCGTTGGGCAGCCACAGACCCAGTACTTC.